This T cell receptor beta chain comes out of a study of Ad26.COV2.S vaccination and SARS-CoV-2 variants. For the study at large: Ad26.COV2.S, an intramuscular injection, was given once or twice 56 days apart.

Between the trimmed V and J ends, which lost 6 bases and 3 bases, there was a span of 8 bases. CDR3 length equals 13 residues. Per germline, CDR1 SGHNT and CDR2 YENEEA. Treatment meaning: some 20 received Ad26.COV2.S at low or high dose, single or two shots; roughly five received placebo; per-sample allocation not given. The samples were gathered on day 63 after the first injection of vaccine or placebo. Sequencing used immunoSEQ multiplex PCR; TCRdb keeps in-frame clones, though not all of them. Found here are almost 400,000 clones, about 89% of them singletons; the top ten hold about 2%. The V call is TRBV11-3, the J call TRBJ2-2; D gene unclear. The receptor's source is a person between 18 and 65 years old who received the Ad26.COV2.S COVID-19 vaccine or a placebo. The sequenced sample was peripheral blood, obtained in a trial of Ad26.COV2.S vaccine versus placebo. CDR3 DNA sequence: TGTGCCAGCAGACCATCCTACACCGGGGAGCTGTTTTTT. Its protein is CASRPSYTGELFF.